This TCR beta chain appears in the sequencing data of a study of cytomegalovirus exposure and HLA in healthy donors. Study observations and caveats: Immune exposure data for these donors was limited to CMV serostatus. A later analysis by the authors found several of the most significant clusters apparently linked to common viral pathogens. An analysis done earlier found most TCR beta V segments productive about 87% or about 30% of the time.

About this clone itself: Its antigen remains unknown.

A multiplex PCR was run with 60 Vbeta primers and 13 Jbeta primers. Assay used: immunoSEQ multiplex PCR; TCRdb lists only in-frame clones, some missing. The repertoire includes over 200,000 clones, 60% to 80% of them detected once, and approximately 1.8% sits in the top ten. This CDR3 comprises 16 residues. Germline CDR1 is LGHNA and CDR2 is YSLEER. Trimming at V came to 0 bases and at J to 2 bases, leaving 5 bases not matched to a gene. Sequencing was carried out using PBMCs. The V and J genes are TRBV4-3 and TRBJ2-7; TRBD2 aligns across 9 bases. This clonotype was sampled from a male donor in good health and CMV-seronegative. CDR3 amino acids: CASSQEVTSGPYEQYF. CDR3 sequence (DNA): TGCGCCAGCAGCCAAGAGGTGACTAGCGGACCCTACGAGCAGTACTTC.